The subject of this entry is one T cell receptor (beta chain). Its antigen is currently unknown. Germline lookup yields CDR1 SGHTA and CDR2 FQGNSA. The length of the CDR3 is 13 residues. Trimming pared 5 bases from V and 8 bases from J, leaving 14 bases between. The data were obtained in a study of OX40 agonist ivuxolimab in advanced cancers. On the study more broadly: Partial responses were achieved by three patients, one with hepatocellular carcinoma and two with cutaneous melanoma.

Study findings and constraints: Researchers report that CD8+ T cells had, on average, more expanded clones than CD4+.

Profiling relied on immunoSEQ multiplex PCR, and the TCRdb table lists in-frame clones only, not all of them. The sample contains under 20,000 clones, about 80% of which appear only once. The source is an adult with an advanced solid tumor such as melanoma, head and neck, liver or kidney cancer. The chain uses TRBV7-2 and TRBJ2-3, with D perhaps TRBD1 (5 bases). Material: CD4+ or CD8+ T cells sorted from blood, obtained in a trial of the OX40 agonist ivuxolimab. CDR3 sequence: CASSLKGPVTQYF. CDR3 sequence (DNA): TGTGCCAGCAGCCTTAAGGGGCCCGTTACGCAGTATTTT.